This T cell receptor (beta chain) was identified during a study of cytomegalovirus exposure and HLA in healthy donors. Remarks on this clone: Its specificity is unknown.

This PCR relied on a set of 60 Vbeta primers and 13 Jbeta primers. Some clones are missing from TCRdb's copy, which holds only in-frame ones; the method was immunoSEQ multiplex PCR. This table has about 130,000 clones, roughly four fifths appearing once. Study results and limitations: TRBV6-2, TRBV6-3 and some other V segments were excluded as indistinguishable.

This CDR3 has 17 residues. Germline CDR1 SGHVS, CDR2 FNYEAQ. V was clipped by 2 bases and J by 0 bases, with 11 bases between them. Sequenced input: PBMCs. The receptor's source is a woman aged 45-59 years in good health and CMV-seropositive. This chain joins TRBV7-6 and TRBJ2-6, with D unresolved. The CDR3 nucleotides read TGTGCCAGCAGCTTAACTCCAGGTCGCTCTGGGGCCAACGTCCTGACTTTC. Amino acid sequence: CASSLTPGRSGANVLTF.